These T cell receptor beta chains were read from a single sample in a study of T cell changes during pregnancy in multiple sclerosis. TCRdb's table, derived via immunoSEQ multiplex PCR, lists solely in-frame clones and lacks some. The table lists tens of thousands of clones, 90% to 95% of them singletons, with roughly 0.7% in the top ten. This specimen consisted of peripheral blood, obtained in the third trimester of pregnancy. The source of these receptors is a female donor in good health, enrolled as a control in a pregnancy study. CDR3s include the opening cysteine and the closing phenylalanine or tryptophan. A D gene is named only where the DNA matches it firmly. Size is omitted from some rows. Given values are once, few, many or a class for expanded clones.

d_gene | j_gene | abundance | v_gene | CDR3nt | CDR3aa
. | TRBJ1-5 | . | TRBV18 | TGTGCCAGCTCACCACCGGAAGGAGGGGCCGGGCCCCAGCATTTT | CASSPPEGGAGPQHF
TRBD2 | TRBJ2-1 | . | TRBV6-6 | TGTGCCAGCAGAAGACTAGCGGGATCCTCCTACAATGAGCAGTTCTTC | CASRRLAGSSYNEQFF
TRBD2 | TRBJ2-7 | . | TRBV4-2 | TGTGCCAGCAGCCCTCAAATTTTTGCGGGGGGGACCTACGAGCAGTACTTC | CASSPQIFAGGTYEQYF
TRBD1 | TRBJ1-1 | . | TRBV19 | TGTGCCAGTAGTATAGAAAGGGGGCTTATCATGAACACTGAAGCTTTCTTT | CASSIERGLIMNTEAFF
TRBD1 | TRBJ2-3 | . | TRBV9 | TGTGCCAGCAGTAGGACAGGGGGCGAGACGGATACGCAGTATTTT | CASSRTGGETDTQYF
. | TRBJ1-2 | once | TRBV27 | TGTGCCAGCAGTTACGGGACTGCCTCCCACTATGGCTACACCTTC | CASSYGTASHYGYTF
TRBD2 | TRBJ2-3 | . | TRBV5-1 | TGCGCCAGCCCCCCCATCTGGACTAGCGGCCTTGTCCCAGATACGCAGTATTTT | CASPPIWTSGLVPDTQYF
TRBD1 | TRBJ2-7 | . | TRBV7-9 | TGTGCCAGCAGCCCTCGGGACAGCACCTACGAGCAGTACTTC | CASSPRDSTYEQYF
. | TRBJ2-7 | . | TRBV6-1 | TGTGCCAGCAGTGAAGAGGGGGACCCTCCCACCTACGAGCAGTACTTC | CASSEEGDPPTYEQYF
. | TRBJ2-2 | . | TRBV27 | TGTGCCAGCAGTTTATCAGGGAGCGGGGAGCTGTTTTTT | CASSLSGSGELFF
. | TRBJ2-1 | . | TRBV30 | TGTGCCTGGAGCCCCTCGAGGGCTAGCTTAGGGTACGAGCAGTTCTTC | CAWSPSRASLGYEQFF
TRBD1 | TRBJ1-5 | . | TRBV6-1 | TGTGCCAGCAGTGAAGGACAGGGTGGGCAGCCCCAGCATTTT | CASSEGQGGQPQHF
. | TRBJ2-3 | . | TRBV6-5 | TGTGCCAGCAGATCACCAAATTCGAACTCAGATACGCAGTATTTT | CASRSPNSNSDTQYF
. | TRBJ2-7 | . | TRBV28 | TGTGCCAGCAGTTGGGGAGTAGTCGACGAGCAGTACTTC | CASSWGVVDEQYF
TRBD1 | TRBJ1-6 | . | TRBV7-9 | TGTGCCAGCAGCTCGCACAGGGGGAGCTCCTATAATTCACCCCTCCACTTT | CASSSHRGSSYNSPLHF
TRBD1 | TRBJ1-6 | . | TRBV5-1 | TGCGCCAGCAGCTGGGGGGACAGGGGTACCTATAATTCACCCCTCCACTTT | CASSWGDRGTYNSPLHF
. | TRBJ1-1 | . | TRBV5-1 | TGCGCCAGCAGCTCCGGTCCTAGTGAAGCTTTCTTT | CASSSGPSEAFF
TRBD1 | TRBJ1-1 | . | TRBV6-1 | TGTGCCAGCAGTGCCCAGGGGGCAGCCACTGAAGCTTTCTTT | CASSAQGAATEAFF
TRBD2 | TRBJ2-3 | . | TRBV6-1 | TGTGCCAGCAGTGCCACTAGCGGGGGTGCAGATACGCAGTATTTT | CASSATSGGADTQYF
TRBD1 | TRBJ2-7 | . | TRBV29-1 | TGCAGCGTTGGACAGGGGGTGACCTACGAGCAGTACTTC | CSVGQGVTYEQYF
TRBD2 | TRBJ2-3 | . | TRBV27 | TGTGCCAGCAGTGCTAGCGGGAGGAGAGATACGCAGTATTTT | CASSASGRRDTQYF
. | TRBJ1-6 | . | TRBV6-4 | TGTGCCAGCAGTGACACACTAAATTCACCCCTCCACTTT | CASSDTLNSPLHF
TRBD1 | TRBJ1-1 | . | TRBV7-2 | TGTGCCAGCAGCTGGGACAGGGGAGACACTGAAGCTTTCTTT | CASSWDRGDTEAFF
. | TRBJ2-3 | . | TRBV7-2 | TGTGCCAGCAGCTTAGTGAGGGCCACAGATACGCAGTATTTT | CASSLVRATDTQYF
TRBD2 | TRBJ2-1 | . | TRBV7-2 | TGTGCCAGCAGCGGGCTAGCGCCCGGGGGGGAGCAGTTCTTC | CASSGLAPGGEQFF
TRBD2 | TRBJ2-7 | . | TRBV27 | TGTGCCAGCAGTGAGCGGGGGTTTTCCTACGAGCAGTACTTC | CASSERGFSYEQYF
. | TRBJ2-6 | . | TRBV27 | TGTGCCAGCAGGTGGGGAGTATCTGGGGCCAACGTCCTGACTTTC | CASRWGVSGANVLTF
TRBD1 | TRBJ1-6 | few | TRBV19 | TGTGCCAGTAATACTAACAGGGGGCCCTATAATTCACCCCTCCACTTT | CASNTNRGPYNSPLHF
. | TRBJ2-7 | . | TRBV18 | TGTGCCAGCTCAGGCGGCTCCTACGAGCAGTACTTC | CASSGGSYEQYF
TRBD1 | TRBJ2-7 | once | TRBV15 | TGTGCCACCAGCAGACCCGGGACAGAGAGCTACGAGCAGTACTTC | CATSRPGTESYEQYF
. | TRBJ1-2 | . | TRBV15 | TGTGCCACCAGCAGAGATAGGGGGGGAAACTATGGCTACACCTTC | CATSRDRGGNYGYTF
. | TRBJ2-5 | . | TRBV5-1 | TGCGCCAGCAGCAATCAGGGCGTTGAGGAGACCCAGTACTTC | CASSNQGVEETQYF
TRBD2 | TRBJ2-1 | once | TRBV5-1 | TGCGCCAGCAGCTTGATAGCGGGAGGGAGCTCCTACAATGAGCAGTTCTTC | CASSLIAGGSSYNEQFF
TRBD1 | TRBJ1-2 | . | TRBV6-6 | TGTGCCAGCAGTGTCGAGGCGACAGGGGAAGGCTACACCTTC | CASSVEATGEGYTF
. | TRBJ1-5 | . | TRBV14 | TGTGCCAGCAGCCTCGGGGGGGGAAATCAGCCCCAGCATTTT | CASSLGGGNQPQHF
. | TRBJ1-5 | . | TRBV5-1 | TGCGCCAGCAGCTATCTAGGGGGAGTTAATCAGCCCCAGCATTTT | CASSYLGGVNQPQHF
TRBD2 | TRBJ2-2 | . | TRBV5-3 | TGTGCCAGAAGCACCTCGACTAGCGGGAGGGGGACCGGGGAGCTGTTTTTT | CARSTSTSGRGTGELFF
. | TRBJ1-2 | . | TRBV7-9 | TGTGCCAGCAGCTTAGAAGTAGGAACAGGCCGGTCCGGCTATGGCTACACCTTC | CASSLEVGTGRSGYGYTF
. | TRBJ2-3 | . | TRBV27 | TGTGCCAGCAGTTTAGGGAGGGGGACAGATACGCAGTATTTT | CASSLGRGTDTQYF
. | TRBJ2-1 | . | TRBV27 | TGTGCCAGCAGTTTACGGGCTAGCGTTTGGTTCTTC | CASSLRASVWFF
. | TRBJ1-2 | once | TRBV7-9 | TGTGCCAGCAGCTTAGAGGGGTCGGGGGGTAGCTATGGCTACACCTTC | CASSLEGSGGSYGYTF
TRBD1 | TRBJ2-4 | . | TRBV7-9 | TGTGCCAGCAGCCAAGGGGGCCCCACAGGGCCAGAAGCCAAAAACATTCAGTACTTC | CASSQGGPTGPEAKNIQYF
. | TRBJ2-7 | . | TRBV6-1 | TGTGCCAGCAACCCGGACAGAGTAAGGTACGAGCAGTACTTC | CASNPDRVRYEQYF